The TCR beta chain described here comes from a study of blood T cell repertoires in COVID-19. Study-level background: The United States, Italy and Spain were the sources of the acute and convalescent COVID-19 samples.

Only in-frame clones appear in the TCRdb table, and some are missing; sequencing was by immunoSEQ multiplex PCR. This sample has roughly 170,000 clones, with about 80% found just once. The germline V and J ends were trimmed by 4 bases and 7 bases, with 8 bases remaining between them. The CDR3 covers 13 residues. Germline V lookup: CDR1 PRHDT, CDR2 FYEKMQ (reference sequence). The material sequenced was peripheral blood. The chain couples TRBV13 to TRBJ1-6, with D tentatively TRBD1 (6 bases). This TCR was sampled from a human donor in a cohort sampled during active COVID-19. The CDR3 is CASSSQGNSPLHF. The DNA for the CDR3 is TGTGCCAGCAGCTCACAGGGAAATTCACCCCTCCACTTT. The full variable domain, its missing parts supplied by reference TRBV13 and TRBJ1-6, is AAGVIQSPRHLIKEKRETATLKCYPIPRHDTVYWYQQGPGQDPQFLISFYEKMQSDKGSIPDRFSAQQFSDYHSELNMSSLELGDSALYFCASSSQGNSPLHFGNGTRLTVT.